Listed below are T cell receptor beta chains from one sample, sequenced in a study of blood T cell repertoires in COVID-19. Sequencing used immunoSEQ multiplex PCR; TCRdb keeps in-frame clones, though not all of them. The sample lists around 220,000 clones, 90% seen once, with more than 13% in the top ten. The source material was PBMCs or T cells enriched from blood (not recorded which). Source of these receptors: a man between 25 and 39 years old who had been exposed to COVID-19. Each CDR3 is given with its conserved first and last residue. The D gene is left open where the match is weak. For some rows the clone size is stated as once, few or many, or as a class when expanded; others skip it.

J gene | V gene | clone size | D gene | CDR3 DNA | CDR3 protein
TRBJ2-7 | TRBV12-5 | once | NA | TGTGCTAGTGGTTTGGTACTTGGGCAGGGCCCCTACGAGCAGTACTTC | CASGLVLGQGPYEQYF
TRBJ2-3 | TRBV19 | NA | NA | TGTGCCAGTAGTATAGAGGGGCCCGGAGGGTTGCAAGATACGCAGTATTTT | CASSIEGPGGLQDTQYF
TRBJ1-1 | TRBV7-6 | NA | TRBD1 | TGTGCCAGCAGGGGGCCAGGGGGCGTGAACACTGAAGCTTTCTTT | CASRGPGGVNTEAFF
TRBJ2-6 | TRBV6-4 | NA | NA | TGTGCCAGCAGTGACTTAGACAGCTCTGGGGCCAACGTCCTGACTTTC | CASSDLDSSGANVLTF
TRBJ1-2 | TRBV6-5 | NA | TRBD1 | TGTGCCAGCACCCGGACAGGGGAGGAAGGCTACACCTTC | CASTRTGEEGYTF
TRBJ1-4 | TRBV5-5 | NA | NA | TGTGCCAGCAGCTTGGTGCCGGGATTGGGGGAAAAACTGTTTTTT | CASSLVPGLGEKLFF
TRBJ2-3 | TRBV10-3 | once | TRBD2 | TGTGCCATCAGTGGGGGACTAGCGGGGGCCCAGGGCGGGGAAACGCAGTATTTT | CAISGGLAGAQGGETQYF
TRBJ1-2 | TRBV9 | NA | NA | TGTGCCAGCAGCTCATACCAGGCCAACTATGGCTACACCTTC | CASSSYQANYGYTF
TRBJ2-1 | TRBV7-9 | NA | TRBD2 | TGTGCCAGCAGCTCGGCGGGGGGGCCTCATCGTGAGCAGTTCTTC | CASSSAGGPHREQFF
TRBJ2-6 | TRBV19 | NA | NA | TGTGCCAGTAGTAGAGGGACAGCCGACGGGAGTGGGGCCAACGTCCTGACTTTC | CASSRGTADGSGANVLTF
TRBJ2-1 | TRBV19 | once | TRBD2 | TGTGCCAGTAGCGGGGCGGGGGGGCCGAATGAGCAGTTCTTC | CASSGAGGPNEQFF
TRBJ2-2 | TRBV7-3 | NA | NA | TGTGCCAGCACACAGAGGGTCTCCGGGGAGCTGTTTTTT | CASTQRVSGELFF
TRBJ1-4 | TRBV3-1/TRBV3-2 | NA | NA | TGTGCCAGCAGCTTTTTAGGTTCGGGACTGTTTTTT | CASSFLGSGLFF
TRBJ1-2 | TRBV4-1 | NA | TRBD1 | TGCGCCAGCAGCCAAGTCAGGGGGATAGACTATGGCTACACCTTC | CASSQVRGIDYGYTF
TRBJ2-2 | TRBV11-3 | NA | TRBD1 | TGTGCCAGCAGCTTTACAGGGGTTGTTACCGGGGAGCTGTTTTTT | CASSFTGVVTGELFF
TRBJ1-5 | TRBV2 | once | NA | TGTGCCAGCAGGTCACAGCTAAACAATCAGCCCCAGCATTTT | CASRSQLNNQPQHF
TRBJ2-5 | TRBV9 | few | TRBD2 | TGTGCCAGCAGCGTAGGGACTAGCGGGGGGAGCCAAGAGACCCAGTACTTC | CASSVGTSGGSQETQYF
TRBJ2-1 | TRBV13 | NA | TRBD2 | TGTGCCAGCAGCTTACGCGGGGGGCTCGGCAATGAGCAGTTCTTC | CASSLRGGLGNEQFF
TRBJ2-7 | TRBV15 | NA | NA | TGTGCCACCAGCAGAGATGGCGACAGGGAGCAGTACTTC | CATSRDGDREQYF